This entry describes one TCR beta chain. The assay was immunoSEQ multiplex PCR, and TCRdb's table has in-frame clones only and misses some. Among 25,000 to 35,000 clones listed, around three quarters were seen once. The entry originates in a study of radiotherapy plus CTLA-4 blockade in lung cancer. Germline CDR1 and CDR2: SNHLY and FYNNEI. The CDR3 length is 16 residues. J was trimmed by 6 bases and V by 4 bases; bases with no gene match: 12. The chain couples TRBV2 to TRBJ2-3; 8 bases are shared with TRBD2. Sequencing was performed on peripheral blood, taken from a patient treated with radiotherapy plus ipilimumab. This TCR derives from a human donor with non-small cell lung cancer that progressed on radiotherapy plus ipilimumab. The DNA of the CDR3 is TGTGCCAGCAGTGGCCCCCGGGTAGCGGGGTGGGATACGCAGTATTTT. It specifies CASSGPRVAGWDTQYF.